The rows below give T cell receptor beta chains drawn from one sample of a study of blood T cell repertoires in COVID-19. Data came from immunoSEQ multiplex PCR; TCRdb stores just in-frame clones and leaves some out. The data hold about 36,000 clones, with around 89% observed a single time. Material for sequencing was peripheral blood. The receptors derive from a man aged 55-75 years with active or convalescent COVID-19. CDR3s leave out the opening cysteine and the closing phenylalanine or tryptophan. The D gene is left open where the match is weak.

>TRBD2|TRBJ2-2|TRBV5-6
ASSPSGTQGTGELF
>NA|TRBJ2-1|TRBV4-2
ASSQDPSVGDEQF
>NA|TRBJ2-7|TRBV30
AWSPLFDRHSYEQY
>TRBD1|TRBJ2-5|TRBV29-1
SVTGVGRGRETQY
>NA|TRBJ1-1|TRBV7-9
ASSSQGNTEAF
>NA|TRBJ2-3|TRBV5-4
ASSRGDTQY
>TRBD1|TRBJ1-1|TRBV27
ASSLSTGAEAF
>NA|TRBJ2-2|TRBV11-2
ASSQKLGPNTGELF
>NA|TRBJ1-3|TRBV7-9
ASSPVRSGVISGNTIY
>TRBD1|TRBJ2-3|TRBV7-9
ASSLIPPPSGQLTDTQY
>TRBD2|TRBJ2-3|TRBV28
ASSVISGREADTQY
>NA|TRBJ1-1|TRBV5-4
ASSFRANTEAF
>NA|TRBJ2-7|TRBV12-3/TRBV12-4
ASSYSYEQY
>TRBD2|TRBJ2-5|TRBV4-1
ASSRGGQETQY
>TRBD2|TRBJ2-1|TRBV5-5
ASSLIAGGPRNEQF
>TRBD2|TRBJ2-3|TRBV2
ASSGRSSGRDTQY
>NA|TRBJ2-7|TRBV18
ASSPPSDRYEQY
>TRBD1|TRBJ2-7|TRBV28
ASSLGTGVSYEQY
>TRBD1|TRBJ2-3|TRBV5-1
ASSLGTGRTDTQY
>NA|TRBJ2-2|TRBV11-3
ASSAQGTNTGELF
>TRBD1|TRBJ1-2|TRBV5-1
ASSLGTGVSYGYT
>TRBD1|TRBJ2-7|TRBV3-1/TRBV3-2
ASSQEKGARYEQY
>NA|TRBJ1-5|TRBV19
ASSTNWDTRWPQH
>NA|TRBJ2-7|TRBV10-3
AISETSSGTLYEQY
>TRBD2|TRBJ2-7|TRBV11-2
ATARSGESYEQY
>NA|TRBJ2-7|TRBV7-9
ASSLFESGNSYEQY
>NA|TRBJ2-2|TRBV7-9
ASSLAEGTELF
>NA|TRBJ1-1|TRBV7-2
ASSLAGKNTEAF
>NA|TRBJ2-3|TRBV19
ASSIGGPSTDTQY
>TRBD1|TRBJ1-2|TRBV2
ASSGQGRTNYGYT
>NA|TRBJ2-2|TRBV19
ASSIVRGVLTGELF
>NA|TRBJ2-2|TRBV6-6
ASSYPLSAGELF
>NA|TRBJ1-6|TRBV2
ASSVGVSPLH
>TRBD2|TRBJ2-7|TRBV10-2
ASSEFIRTSGNLYEQY
>NA|TRBJ2-1|TRBV5-1
ASSLQVDEQF
>NA|TRBJ2-3|TRBV19
ATQMGRGTDTQY
>TRBD1|TRBJ1-5|TRBV27
ASSTTGGVQPQH
>NA|TRBJ2-1|TRBV11-3
ARLDQGNGRNEQF
>TRBD1|TRBJ1-2|TRBV29-1
SVEGTANNGYT
>TRBD2|TRBJ2-7|TRBV5-4
ASSLGGSGYEQY
>NA|TRBJ1-1|TRBV7-9
ASSRLDVNTEAF